This T cell receptor beta chain came from a study of patients and donors after allogeneic stem cell transplantation. Germline V gene data show CDR1 as SGHRS and CDR2 as YFSETQ. The CDR3 spans 14 residues. V was shortened by 4 bases and J by 4 bases, with 15 bases between the two germline ends. Each CDR3 protein is one row after TCRdb ran MiXCR on the RT-PCR reads. The repertoire has hundreds of thousands of distinct CDR3 sequences, 38% of them found once; the top ten carry roughly 10%. J is TRBJ2-7 and V is TRBV5-1, with D maybe TRBD2 (5 bases). The clonotype comes from a human donor who was either an allogeneic HSCT recipient or a stem cell or donor lymphocyte infusion donor (not recorded which). It is not recorded whose cells these are; they may come from a transplant donor. Sequencing was carried out using blood, either unsorted or a sorted T cell fraction (not recorded which). For the CDR3, the DNA is TGCGCCAGCAGCCCTCAGCGGTCTCGTTACGAGCAGTACTTC. Protein product: CASSPQRSRYEQYF.